Listed below are T cell receptor beta chains from one sample, sequenced in a study of blood T cell repertoires in COVID-19. Here immunoSEQ multiplex PCR was the method, and the copy in TCRdb shows in-frame clones only, minus some. This sample has about 300,000 clones; roughly 89% occur once, and the top ten carry around 1.7%. The sample consisted of PBMCs or T cells enriched from blood (not recorded which). Receptors originate from a woman in her thirties or forties who had recovered from COVID-19. Each CDR3 is given with its conserved first and last residue. Fields, in order: J gene, CDR3 length, clone size, D gene, V gene, CDR3 DNA, CDR3 protein. A D gene is named only where the DNA matches it firmly. The size of a clone is reported for some rows only, either as once, few or many, or as a class for expanded clones.

TRBJ2-5	15	.	.	TRBV2	TGTGCCAGCAGGAAAGCCCAGGAGGGCCGTAAGACCCAGTACTTC	CASRKAQEGRKTQYF
TRBJ1-1	16	.	TRBD1	TRBV6-5	TGTGCCAGCAGTTACGACCCCAGGGGGTCCATCACTGAAGCTTTCTTT	CASSYDPRGSITEAFF
TRBJ2-5	15	.	.	TRBV5-1	TGCGCCAGCAGCTTGTTGACCGGGGAACAAGAGACCCAGTACTTC	CASSLLTGEQETQYF
TRBJ1-2	14	once	TRBD1	TRBV6-2/TRBV6-3	TGTGCCAGCAGTTTCACAGGGGTGAACTATGGCTACACCTTC	CASSFTGVNYGYTF
TRBJ1-1	14	.	.	TRBV7-8	TGTGCCAGCAGCCCGGACCGGATGACAGGTGAAGCTTTCTTT	CASSPDRMTGEAFF
TRBJ2-3	18	.	TRBD2	TRBV7-2	TGTGCCAGCAGTCCAGACTGGCGGGAGTTATTTGGCACAGATACGCAGTATTTT	CASSPDWRELFGTDTQYF
TRBJ1-1	19	.	.	TRBV7-2	TGTGCCAGCAGCTCCCGGAGTTTAGGCAGGGGCTCATGGGACACTGAAGCTTTCTTT	CASSSRSLGRGSWDTEAFF
TRBJ1-6	15	.	.	TRBV12-5	TGTGCTACAACCAGTATAAGCTCCTATAATTCACCCCTCCACTTT	CATTSISSYNSPLHF
TRBJ1-2	16	.	TRBD1	TRBV7-6	TGTGCCAGCAGCTCCCGTGGGACAGGGTCTAACTATGGCTACACCTTC	CASSSRGTGSNYGYTF
TRBJ1-5	12	.	TRBD1	TRBV19	TGTGCCAGTGGACAGGACAATCAGCCCCAGCATTTT	CASGQDNQPQHF
TRBJ1-4	14	.	.	TRBV6-5	TGTGCCAGCAACCAGGGGCTGAATAATGAAAAACTGTTTTTT	CASNQGLNNEKLFF
TRBJ1-2	15	once	.	TRBV5-4	TGTGCCAGCAGCTTGGCCAGGAGGGCTAACTATGGCTACACCTTC	CASSLARRANYGYTF
TRBJ1-2	15	.	.	TRBV7-7	TGTGCTAGCAGGCAGGGACTTCCGCCCCCCTATGGCTACACCTTC	CASRQGLPPPYGYTF
TRBJ1-4	16	.	TRBD1	TRBV7-9	TGTGCCAGCAGCCACGGCAACCCGGGACAGCTTGAAAAACTGTTTTTT	CASSHGNPGQLEKLFF
TRBJ1-6	15	.	TRBD1	TRBV2	TGTGCCAGCAGTGATTCCGGGACAGGGAATTCACCCCTCCACTTT	CASSDSGTGNSPLHF
TRBJ1-5	18	once	.	TRBV21-1	TGTGCCAGCAGCACACGTACAGGACAGGGAAATAGCAATCAGCCCCAGCATTTT	CASSTRTGQGNSNQPQHF
TRBJ1-4	15	.	.	TRBV19	TGTGCCAGTAGTCCCACCCCCCAGGGGCTAGAAAAACTGTTTTTT	CASSPTPQGLEKLFF
TRBJ1-3	14	.	.	TRBV7-9	TGTGCCAGCAGCTCCTATGGGCAGTCAAACACCATATATTTT	CASSSYGQSNTIYF
TRBJ2-1	17	few	.	TRBV7-9	TGTGCCAGCAGCTCCCCTGCCGCGAGGGTGGGGAACAATGAGCAGTTCTTC	CASSSPAARVGNNEQFF
TRBJ1-5	13	.	TRBD1	TRBV2	TGTGCCAGCAGAAGACAGGGGACGGAGCCCCAGCATTTT	CASRRQGTEPQHF
TRBJ1-3	18	.	.	TRBV7-2	TGTGCCAGCAGCTTGAGTTATCGGCAGGGGCGCTCTGGAAACACCATATATTTT	CASSLSYRQGRSGNTIYF
TRBJ2-7	14	.	.	TRBV5-6	TGTGCCAGCAGCCAGCGGAGCAATCCTTACGAGCAGTACTTC	CASSQRSNPYEQYF
TRBJ2-5	14	.	TRBD2	TRBV11-2	TGTGCCAGCAGCTTAGCTAGCGGGAAAGAGACCCAGTACTTC	CASSLASGKETQYF
TRBJ1-5	13	.	.	TRBV19	TGTGCCAGCGGGCAGGGGAGTAATCAGCCCCAGCATTTT	CASGQGSNQPQHF
TRBJ1-1	15	.	TRBD1	TRBV2	TGTGCCAGCACGGGACAGGGGGCCCCGAACACTGAAGCTTTCTTT	CASTGQGAPNTEAFF
TRBJ2-6	17	.	.	TRBV3-1/TRBV3-2	TGTGCCAGCAGCCCCGCCGGGACTCCGACTGGGGCCAACGTCCTGACTTTC	CASSPAGTPTGANVLTF
TRBJ1-5	18	.	TRBD1	TRBV6-1	TGTGCCAGCAGTGGAGGGAGACAGGGGGATTATAGCAATCAGCCCCAGCATTTT	CASSGGRQGDYSNQPQHF
TRBJ1-6	15	.	.	TRBV30	TGTGCCTGGGAGCCGCCGGGTTCGGGGAATTCACCCCTCCACTTT	CAWEPPGSGNSPLHF
TRBJ1-6	14	.	.	TRBV18	TGTGCCAGCTCACTCGATAGATATAATTCACCCCTCCACTTT	CASSLDRYNSPLHF
TRBJ1-5	16	.	TRBD1	TRBV9	TGTGCCAGCAGCCCTGGACAGGGGGCGTTGGATCAGCCCCAGCATTTT	CASSPGQGALDQPQHF
TRBJ2-3	16	.	.	TRBV18	TGTGCCAGCTCACCACCGAATCTCAGGGTCACAGATACGCAGTATTTT	CASSPPNLRVTDTQYF
TRBJ2-3	16	few	.	TRBV5-1	TGCGCCAGCAGCTTGGGGGCCAACCTACGCACAGATACGCAGTATTTT	CASSLGANLRTDTQYF
TRBJ1-1	14	.	.	TRBV7-3	TGTGCCAGCAGCCCGAGCAGGGAGAACACTGAAGCTTTCTTT	CASSPSRENTEAFF
TRBJ1-1	14	.	.	TRBV6-5	TGTGCCAGCAGTTACTCGATGGGGCTGGTTGGAGCTTTCTTT	CASSYSMGLVGAFF
TRBJ1-1	15	.	.	TRBV14	TGTGCCAGCAGCCAAGAACAGGTAGGGGTCACTGAAGCTTTCTTT	CASSQEQVGVTEAFF
TRBJ1-2	15	.	TRBD1	TRBV7-9	TGTGCCAGCAGCCCTACAGGGGCCGCGTCCTATGGCTACACCTTC	CASSPTGAASYGYTF
TRBJ2-2	15	.	TRBD2	TRBV2	TGTGCCAGCAGTGACATACTAGCGGGAACCGGGGAGCTGTTTTTT	CASSDILAGTGELFF
TRBJ1-1	15	.	.	TRBV11-2	TGTGCCAGCAGCTTAGCTAGCGGCAGGTACACTGAAGCTTTCTTT	CASSLASGRYTEAFF
TRBJ1-5	16	.	.	TRBV30	TGTGCCTGGAGTCACTACAGGGCAGCTAGCGGTCAGCCCCAGCATTTT	CAWSHYRAASGQPQHF
TRBJ1-6	17	.	TRBD1	TRBV7-2	TGTGCCAGCAGCCGGTCAGGGGGCGGCACCTATAATTCACCCCTCCACTTT	CASSRSGGGTYNSPLHF
TRBJ2-3	16	.	.	TRBV6-2/TRBV6-3	TGTGCCAGCAGTTACGACCGGGGGTCTAGCACAGATACGCAGTATTTT	CASSYDRGSSTDTQYF
TRBJ2-2	14	.	.	TRBV5-8	TGTGCCAGCAGCCGAACATCTTTGTCCGGGGAGCTGTTTTTT	CASSRTSLSGELFF
TRBJ1-6	14	.	.	TRBV5-1	TGCGCCAGCAGCTTGGAACAGGCCAATTCACCCCTCCACTTT	CASSLEQANSPLHF
TRBJ2-7	14	.	TRBD2	TRBV2	TGTGCCAGCAGAGTTAGCGGGGCCTCCTACGAGCAGTACTTC	CASRVSGASYEQYF
TRBJ1-5	14	.	.	TRBV25-1	TGTGCCAGCAGTGAGGGGCGGGGTTACCAGCCCCAGCATTTT	CASSEGRGYQPQHF
TRBJ1-2	15	.	TRBD1	TRBV9	TGTGCCAGCAGCGTAGGGGGACAGGGGCCCTATGGCTACACCTTC	CASSVGGQGPYGYTF
TRBJ2-1	15	.	TRBD2	TRBV18	TGTGCCAGCTCACACAGGACTAGCGGGAACAATGAGCAGTTCTTC	CASSHRTSGNNEQFF